The 25 T cell receptor beta chains in this list originate from one sample, sequenced in a study of Graves' ophthalmopathy and Graves' hyperthyroidism. TCR beta CDR3 regions were amplified from RNA transcripts. A first-round RT-PCR used HTBI primers, followed by a second-round multiplex PCR. In TCRdb, the multiplex PCR reads were re-called with MiXCR into one record per CDR3 protein. The table records around 520,000 distinct CDR3 sequences, under 45% of them present only once. The sample comprised peripheral blood or thyroid tissue (not recorded which). All receptors derive from an adult man with Graves' hyperthyroidism.

In regard to this clonotype: At one boundary the junction diverges from the germline segment, which might be a read error. The V gene is TRBV5-5, the J gene TRBJ2-5; 10 bases are shared with TRBD1. Germline CDR1 and CDR2: SGHKS and YYEKEE (reference sequence). The CDR3 has 16 amino acids. The CDR3 nucleotides read TGCGCCAGCAGCCAAGAGACAGGGGGCGAGATAGAGACCCAGTACTTC. It encodes CASSQETGGEIETQYF.

This clonotype was seen ten or more times. The J gene is TRBJ2-5, the V gene TRBV7-3; 8 positions agree with TRBD2. Per the germline V gene, CDR1 is SGHTA and CDR2 is FQGTGA. After removal of 0 bases from V and 3 bases from J, the junction contained 3 bases not matched to a gene. This CDR3 comprises 15 residues. DNA for the CDR3: TGTGCCAGCAGCTTAACCGGGACTAGAGAAGAGACCCAGTACTTC. Amino acids: CASSLTGTREETQYF.

This clonotype was seen many times. J is TRBJ1-6 and V is TRBV6-5; no firm D call. Germline loops: CDR1 MNHEY, CDR2 SVGAGI. The CDR3 covers 13 residues. The V end was cut by 0 bases, the J end by 8 bases, with 5 bases between. This CDR3 is CASSYSVHSPLHF. DNA for the CDR3: TGTGCCAGCAGTTACTCGGTCCATTCACCCCTCCACTTT.

This clonotype was picked up a small number of times. The genes are TRBV28 and TRBJ1-5; D call uncertain. Germline V gene sequence: CDR1 MDHEN, CDR2 SYDVKM. This CDR3 spans 14 amino acids. The ends were cut back, 3 bases at V and 1 base at J, with 7 bases in the middle. The CDR3 DNA reads TGTGCCAGCAGTTTCAGATTAAGCAATCAGCCCCAGCATTTT. Translated: CASSFRLSNQPQHF.

This clonotype appeared many times. This chain links TRBV5-6 with TRBJ1-5; D remains ambiguous. The CDR3 consists of 16 residues. V was trimmed by 4 bases and J by 3 bases, leaving 17 bases between them. Germline CDR1 reads SGHDT; CDR2 reads YYEEEE. The CDR3 bases are TGTGCCAGCAGCCACACTGTTTCAGGAGACAATCAGCCCCAGCATTTT. Amino acids: CASSHTVSGDNQPQHF.

With regard to this clonotype: No DNA is shown, since the ends of the CDR3 on it are uncertain; the CDR3 is the one TCRdb lists. The chain couples TRBV7-9 to TRBJ1-2; the table's D call, TRBD1, was not checked against the DNA. The CDR3 spans 18 residues, counting both ends. Germline V gene lookup returns CDR1 SEHNR and CDR2 FQNEAQ (reference sequence). The CDR3 reads CASSLVGAGSTDLYGCTF.

This clonotype was seen repeatedly, ten times or more. The chain couples TRBV19 to TRBJ2-7, with unresolved D. The germline V gene encodes CDR1 LNHDA and CDR2 SQIVND (reference sequence). The CDR3 has 15 residues. Trimming shortened V by 7 bases and J by 0 bases, and 16 bases separated the two germline ends. The CDR3, as DNA: TGTGCCAGTAAACAATCCGGGTCGAGCTCCTACGAGCAGTACTTC. As protein: CASKQSGSSSYEQYF.

The genes are TRBV19 and TRBJ1-5; tentative D call: TRBD1 (5 bases). Germline V CDR1 and CDR2: LNHDA, SQIVND (reference sequence). V was cut by 7 bases and J by 1 base, with 11 bases left in between. This CDR3 is built from 14 residues. CDR3 protein: CASNDRDSNQPQHF. CDR3 coding DNA: TGTGCCAGTAACGACCGGGACAGCAATCAGCCCCAGCATTTT. The full variable domain, rest sourced from reference TRBV19 and TRBJ1-5, is DGGITQSPKYLFRKEGQNVTLSCEQNLNHDAMYWYRQDPGQGLRLIYYSQIVNDFQKGDIAEGYSVSREKKESFPLTVTSAQKNPTAFYLCASNDRDSNQPQHFGDGTRLSIL.

This clonotype has a count of ten or more. This rearrangement joins TRBV2 to TRBJ1-1; TRBD1 aligns across 7 bases. The germline V gene encodes CDR1 SNHLY and CDR2 FYNNEI. The CDR3 sequence is 15 residues long. The V segment lost 6 bases and the J segment 1 base; nucleotides outside the gene matches: 8. The CDR3 loop is CASRGSRQGNTEAFF. Here the CDR3 DNA reads TGTGCCAGCAGGGGATCCCGACAGGGGAACACTGAAGCTTTCTTT. The entire variable domain, with the rest obtained from reference TRBV2 and TRBJ1-1, is as follows: EPEVTQTPSHQVTQMGQEVILRCVPISNHLYFYWYRQILGQKVEFLVSFYNNEISEKSEIFDDQFSVERPDGSNFTLKIRSTKLEDSAMYFCASRGSRQGNTEAFFGQGTRLTVV.

This clonotype was counted at least ten times. This sequence joins TRBV20-1 and TRBJ2-7; 9 bases agree with TRBD2. With 4 bases clipped from V and 3 bases from J, the junction kept 16 bases outside the gene matches. Germline V gene sequence: CDR1 DFQATT, CDR2 SNEGSKA (reference sequence). This CDR3 has 17 residues. CDR3 nucleotides: TGCAGTGCTACCCTAGAAGGGGGGCTAGCGGGGTACTACGAGCAGTACTTC. Translated, it gives CSATLEGGLAGYYEQYF.

In this sample, this clonotype turned up many times. The chain carries TRBV2 and TRBJ2-7, with D perhaps matching TRBD1 (5 bases). Germline V gene sequence: CDR1 SNHLY, CDR2 FYNNEI. This CDR3 region has 12 residues. V was shortened by 8 bases and J by 5 bases, with 13 bases between the two germline ends. CDR3 protein: CASRQRPHEQYF. The CDR3 bases are TGTGCCAGCCGACAGAGGCCCCACGAGCAGTACTTC.

This clonotype was seen repeatedly, ten times or more. The chain couples TRBV6-5 to TRBJ1-5; 8 positions match TRBD1. The CDR3 is made up of 14 amino acids. The ends lost 6 bases at V and 4 bases at J; junction bases unmatched: 5. Germline V gives CDR1 MNHEY, CDR2 SVGAGI. For the CDR3, the DNA is TGTGCCAGCAGAGTCACAGGGGGAAATCAGCCCCAGCATTTT. Its protein is CASRVTGGNQPQHF.

This clonotype came up once. CDR3 coding DNA: TGCAGCGTGAGCAATCGGGACACTGAAAAACTGTTTTTT. It yields the protein CSVSNRDTEKLFF. The chain recombines TRBV29-1 with TRBJ1-4, with D possibly being TRBD1 (6 bases). Germline V lookup: CDR1 SQVTM, CDR2 ANQGSEA. V was pared by 6 bases and J by 7 bases, with 15 bases between. The CDR3 totals 13 residues.

Ten or more counts support this clonotype. The chain is built from TRBV7-9 and TRBJ1-1; the match to TRBD1 covers 7 bases. Germline V gene data show CDR1 as SEHNR and CDR2 as FQNEAQ (reference sequence). CDR3 length: 16 amino acids. V lost 3 bases to trimming and J lost 5 bases; unmatched junction nucleotides: 12. The CDR3 nucleotides are TGTGCCAGCAGCTTTGTAGCAGGGGAGGGGGCTACTGAAGCTTTCTTT. Encoded protein: CASSFVAGEGATEAFF.

This clonotype appeared a single time. The J gene is TRBJ2-2, the V gene TRBV20-1; maybe TRBD1 (5 bases). This CDR3 has 12 residues. V was clipped by 0 bases and J by 17 bases, with 16 bases between them. From germline, CDR1 is DFQATT and CDR2 SNEGSKA (reference sequence). The CDR3 coding sequence is TGCAGTGCTAGAGAGGGGCAGGGTAGCTGTTTTTTT. As protein: CSAREGQGSCFF.

This clonotype was counted many times. The rearrangement joins TRBV11-1 to TRBJ2-7, with 9 nucleotides matching TRBD1. J lost 0 bases, V lost 5 bases, and 5 bases had no gene match. There are 15 residues in the CDR3. Germline loops: CDR1 SGHAT, CDR2 FQDESV (reference sequence). The CDR3 sequence is CASSPRGQGSYEQYF. CDR3 nucleotide sequence: TGTGCCAGCAGCCCCCGGGGACAGGGCTCCTACGAGCAGTACTTC.

This sequence joins TRBV29-1 and TRBJ1-5, with no clear D. This CDR3 comprises 11 residues. Trimming pared 3 bases from V and 11 bases from J, leaving 11 bases between. Germline V CDR1 and CDR2: SQVTM, ANQGSEA. CDR3 amino acids: CSVDFRETQHF. The CDR3 DNA reads as TGCAGCGTTGACTTCCGGGAGACCCAGCATTTT.

This clonotype occurred many times. This rearrangement joins TRBV20-1 to TRBJ2-7; 7 positions match TRBD1. CDR3 length: 13 amino acids. The J segment lost 7 bases and the V segment lost 1 base, leaving 7 bases of the junction unmatched. CDR1 is DFQATT and CDR2 is SNEGSKA in the germline V gene (reference sequence). The CDR3 DNA reads as TGCAGTGCTAGAGCGACAGGGTTCGGGGAGCAGTACTTC. Its translation: CSARATGFGEQYF.

V is TRBV7-6 and J is TRBJ1-2, with D perhaps TRBD1 (6 bases). This CDR3 contains 14 residues. The germline CDR1 and CDR2 sequences are SGHVS and FNYEAQ. Trimming took 2 bases from V and 4 from J, leaving 11 bases between them. The CDR3 DNA is TGTGCCAGCAGCTTATCGACAGGATCCTATGGCTACACCTTC. Protein: CASSLSTGSYGYTF. Filled out from reference TRBV7-6 and TRBJ1-2, the complete variable domain reads GAGVSQSPRYKVTKRGQDVALRCDPISGHVSLYWYRQALGQGPEFLTYFNYEAQQDKSGLPNDRFSAERPEGSISTLTIQRTEQRDSAMYRCASSLSTGSYGYTFGSGTRLTVV.

This clonotype occurred many times. The J gene is TRBJ2-5, the V gene TRBV20-1; 10 nucleotides line up with TRBD2. Unmatched junction bases numbered 3, after V lost 4 bases and J lost 1 base. CDR1 and CDR2 (germline): DFQATT, SNEGSKA (reference sequence). The CDR3 runs to 14 residues. Written as DNA, the CDR3 is TGCAGTGCTACTAGCGGGAGACCCCAAGAGACCCAGTACTTC. It yields the protein CSATSGRPQETQYF.

This clonotype was found many times. The rearrangement links TRBV2 to TRBJ2-5; a possible D gene is TRBD2 (6 bases). With 5 bases removed from V and 5 bases from J, the gap between germline ends came to 15 bases. CDR1 SNHLY and CDR2 FYNNEI come from the germline V gene. This CDR3 region has 14 residues. Written as DNA, the CDR3 is TGTGCCAGCAGTAAGAACGGGGGTGTGGAGACCCAGTACTTC. It codes for CASSKNGGVETQYF.

The chain combines TRBV5-1 with TRBJ1-4; 8 positions agree with TRBD1. Germline loops: CDR1 SGHRS, CDR2 YFSETQ. Trimming took 5 bases from V and 5 from J; bases not matched to a gene: 8. The CDR3 sequence is 15 residues long. The CDR3 nucleotides read TGCGCCAGCAGTGCGGCAGGGGGCAGCAATGAAAAACTGTTTTTT. Translation gives CASSAAGGSNEKLFF.

At least ten counts were recorded for this clonotype. The genes are TRBV7-6 and TRBJ1-3; D ambiguous. The V end lost 3 bases, the J end lost 2 bases, and 11 bases lay between the germline ends. This CDR3 spans 15 amino acids. Germline CDR1 reads SGHVS; CDR2 reads FNYEAQ. The CDR3 coding sequence is TGTGCCAGCAGCTTCACATCGGCCGCTGGAAACACCATATATTTT. Its protein is CASSFTSAAGNTIYF.

This clonotype was observed many times. The chain has TRBV20-1 and TRBJ2-2; D may be TRBD2 (6 bases). Germline lookup yields CDR1 DFQATT and CDR2 SNEGSKA (reference sequence). The CDR3 runs to 17 residues. V was trimmed by 0 bases and J by 2 bases, leaving 16 bases between them. The CDR3, as DNA: TGCAGTGCTAGAGATACTGGAAGGACTACAAACACCGGGGAGCTGTTTTTT. Its protein product is CSARDTGRTTNTGELFF.

The J gene is TRBJ2-7, the V gene TRBV24-1; D perhaps matches TRBD1 (5 bases). This CDR3 is 16 amino acids long. CDR1 is KGHDR and CDR2 is SFDVKD in the germline V gene. Trimming took off 0 bases at V and 1 base at J, with 12 bases between the two ends. Written as DNA, the CDR3 is TGTGCCACCAGTGATTTGCACGGCCAGGGATCCTACGAGCAGTACTTC. Translating it yields CATSDLHGQGSYEQYF.